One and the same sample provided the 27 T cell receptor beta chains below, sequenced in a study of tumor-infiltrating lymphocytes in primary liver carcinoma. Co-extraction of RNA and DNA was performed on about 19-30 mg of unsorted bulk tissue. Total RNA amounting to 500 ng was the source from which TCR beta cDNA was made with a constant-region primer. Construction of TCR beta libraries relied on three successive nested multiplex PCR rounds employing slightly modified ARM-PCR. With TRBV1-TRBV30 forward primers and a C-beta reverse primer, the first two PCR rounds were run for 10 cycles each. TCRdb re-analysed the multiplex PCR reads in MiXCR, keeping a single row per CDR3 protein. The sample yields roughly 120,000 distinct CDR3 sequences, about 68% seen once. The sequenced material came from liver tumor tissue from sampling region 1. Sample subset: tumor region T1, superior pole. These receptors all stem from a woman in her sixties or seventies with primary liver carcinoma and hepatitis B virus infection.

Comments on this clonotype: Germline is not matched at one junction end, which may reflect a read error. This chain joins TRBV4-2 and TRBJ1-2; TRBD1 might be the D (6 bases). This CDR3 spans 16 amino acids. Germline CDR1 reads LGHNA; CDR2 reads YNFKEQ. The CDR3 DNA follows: TGTGCCAGCAGCCCTACTGCGGGGGCTGATAACTATGGCTGCACCTTC. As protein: CASSPTAGADNYGCTF.

The CDR3 is CASSIDVAGVTDTQYF. In DNA, the CDR3 is TGTGCCAGCAGTATAGATGTGGCGGGAGTCACAGATACGCAGTATTTT. This chain joins TRBV11-2 and TRBJ2-3, with 7 positions matching TRBD2. Germline assignment: CDR1 SGHAT and CDR2 FQNNGV. This CDR3 contains 16 residues. V lost 6 bases, J lost 2 bases, and 11 bases stayed unmatched.

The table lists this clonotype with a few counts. CDR3 sequence reads: CASSLQGDRLNTEAFF. The CDR3 nucleotides are TGCGCCAGCAGCTTGCAAGGTGACAGACTGAACACTGAAGCTTTCTTT. The chain employs TRBV5-1 and TRBJ1-1; tentatively, D is TRBD1 (5 bases). The V end lost 1 base, the J end lost 0 bases, and 13 bases lay between the germline ends. The CDR3 runs to 16 residues. Germline-derived CDR1 and CDR2 are SGHRS and YFSETQ.

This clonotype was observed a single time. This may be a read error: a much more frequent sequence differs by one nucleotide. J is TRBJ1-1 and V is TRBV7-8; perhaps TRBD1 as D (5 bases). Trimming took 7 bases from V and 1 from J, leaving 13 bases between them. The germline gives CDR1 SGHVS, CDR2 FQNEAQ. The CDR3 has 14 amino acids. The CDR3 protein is CASNSGAWNTEAFF. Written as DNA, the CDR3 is TGTGCCAGCAACTCCGGGGCGTGGAACACTGAAGCTTTCTTT.

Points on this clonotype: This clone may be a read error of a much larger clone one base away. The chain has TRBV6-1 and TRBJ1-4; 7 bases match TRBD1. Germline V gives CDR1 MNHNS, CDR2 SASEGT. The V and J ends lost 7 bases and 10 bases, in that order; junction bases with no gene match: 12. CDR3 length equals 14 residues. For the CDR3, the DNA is TGTGCCAGCAACCCCCAGGGGGTAGATGGAAAACTGTTTTTT. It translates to CASNPQGVDGKLFF.

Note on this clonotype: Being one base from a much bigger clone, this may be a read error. CDR3 sequence reads: CSVVVNSNQSQHF. DNA of the CDR3: TGCAGCGTTGTGGTTAATAGCAATCAGTCCCAGCATTTT. The gene calls are TRBV29-1 and TRBJ1-5; D not certain. The CDR3 has 13 residues. Germline V gives CDR1 SQVTM, CDR2 ANQGSEA.

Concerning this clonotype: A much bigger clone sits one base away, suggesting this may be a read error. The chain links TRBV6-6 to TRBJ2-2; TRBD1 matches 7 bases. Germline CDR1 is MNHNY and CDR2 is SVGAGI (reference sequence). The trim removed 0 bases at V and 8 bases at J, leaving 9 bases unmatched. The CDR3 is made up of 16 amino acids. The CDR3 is CASSYSTGQPTGELFF. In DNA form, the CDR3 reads TGTGCCAGCAGTTACTCCACGGGACAGCCAACAGGGGAGCTGTTTTTT.

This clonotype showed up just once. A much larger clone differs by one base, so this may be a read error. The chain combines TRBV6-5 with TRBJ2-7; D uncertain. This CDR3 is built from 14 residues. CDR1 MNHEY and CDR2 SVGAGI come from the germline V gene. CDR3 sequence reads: CASSSRLTDHEKYF. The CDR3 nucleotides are TGTGCCAGCAGTTCCCGGTTGACGGACCACGAGAAGTACTTC.

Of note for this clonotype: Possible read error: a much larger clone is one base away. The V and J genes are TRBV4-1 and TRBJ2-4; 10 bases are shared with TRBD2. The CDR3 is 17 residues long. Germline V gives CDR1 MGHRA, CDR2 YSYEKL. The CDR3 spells CGSSQGAGGVAKNIQYF. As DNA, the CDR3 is TGCGGCAGCAGCCAAGGAGCGGGAGGGGTAGCCAAAAACATTCAGTACTTC.

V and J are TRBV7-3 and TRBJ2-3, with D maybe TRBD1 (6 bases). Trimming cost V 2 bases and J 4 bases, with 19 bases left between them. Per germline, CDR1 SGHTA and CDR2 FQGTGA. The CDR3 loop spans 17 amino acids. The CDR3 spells CASSLRGPGRGPDTQYF. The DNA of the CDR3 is TGTGCCAGCAGCTTACGGGGTCCGGGCAGGGGTCCAGATACGCAGTATTTT.

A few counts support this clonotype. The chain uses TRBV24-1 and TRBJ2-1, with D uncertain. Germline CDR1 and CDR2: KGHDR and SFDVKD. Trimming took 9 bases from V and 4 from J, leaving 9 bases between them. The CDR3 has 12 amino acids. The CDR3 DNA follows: TGTGCCACCGGAGACGGATACAATGAGCAGTTCTTC. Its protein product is CATGDGYNEQFF.

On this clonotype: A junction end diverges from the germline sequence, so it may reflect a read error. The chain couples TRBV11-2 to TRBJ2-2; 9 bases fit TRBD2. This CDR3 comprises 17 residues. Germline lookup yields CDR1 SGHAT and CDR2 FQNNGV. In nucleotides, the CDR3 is TGTGCCAGCAGACCACTAGCGGGTGGGCCGAACACCGAGGAGCTGTTTTTT. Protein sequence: CASRPLAGGPNTEELFF.

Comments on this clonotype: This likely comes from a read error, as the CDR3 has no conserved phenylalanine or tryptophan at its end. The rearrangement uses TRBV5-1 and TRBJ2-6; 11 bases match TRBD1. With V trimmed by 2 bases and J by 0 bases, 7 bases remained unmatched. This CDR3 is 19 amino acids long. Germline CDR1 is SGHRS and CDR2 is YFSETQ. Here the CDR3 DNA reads TGCGCCAGCAGCTTCGGGACAGGGGGTTCCCTCTCTGGGGCCAACGTCCTGACTTCC. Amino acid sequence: CASSFGTGGSLSGANVLTS.

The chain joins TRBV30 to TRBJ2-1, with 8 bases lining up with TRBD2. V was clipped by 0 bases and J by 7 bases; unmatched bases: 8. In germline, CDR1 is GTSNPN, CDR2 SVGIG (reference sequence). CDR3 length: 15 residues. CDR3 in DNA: TGTGCCTGGAGTGTTCCGACTAGCGTGAGGAATGAGCAGTTCTTC. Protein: CAWSVPTSVRNEQFF. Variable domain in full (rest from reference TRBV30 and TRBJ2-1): SQTIHQWPATLVQPVGSPLSLECTVEGTSNPNLYWYRQAAGRGLQLLFYSVGIGQISSEVPQNLSASRPQDRQFILSSKKLLLSDSGFYLCAWSVPTSVRNEQFFGPGTRLTVL.

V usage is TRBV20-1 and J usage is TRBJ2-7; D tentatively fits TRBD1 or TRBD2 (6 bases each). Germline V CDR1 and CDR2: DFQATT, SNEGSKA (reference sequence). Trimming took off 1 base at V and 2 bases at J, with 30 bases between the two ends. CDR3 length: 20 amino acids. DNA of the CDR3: TGCAGTGCTAGAGGGGGGGCGGGCGGTTACAATTCGCCCAACCCCTACGAGCAGTACTTC. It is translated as CSARGGAGGYNSPNPYEQYF.

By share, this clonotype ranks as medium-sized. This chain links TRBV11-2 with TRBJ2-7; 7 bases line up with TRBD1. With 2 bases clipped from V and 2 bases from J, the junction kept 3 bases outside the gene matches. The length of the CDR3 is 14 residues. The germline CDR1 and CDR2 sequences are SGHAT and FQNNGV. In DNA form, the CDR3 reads TGTGCCAGCAGCTTAATACAGGGGACCTACGAGCAGTACTTC. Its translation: CASSLIQGTYEQYF.

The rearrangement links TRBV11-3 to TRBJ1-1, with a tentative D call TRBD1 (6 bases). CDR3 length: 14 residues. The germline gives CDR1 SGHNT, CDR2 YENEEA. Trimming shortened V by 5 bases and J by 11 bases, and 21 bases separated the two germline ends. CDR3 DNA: TGTGCCAGCAGCCCCAACCCCCAGGGGATCTGCGCTTTCTTT. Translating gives CASSPNPQGICAFF.

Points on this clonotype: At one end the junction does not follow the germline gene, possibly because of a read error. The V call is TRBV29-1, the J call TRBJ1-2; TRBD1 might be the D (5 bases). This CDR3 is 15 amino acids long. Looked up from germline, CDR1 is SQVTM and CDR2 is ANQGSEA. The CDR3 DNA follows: TGCAGTGTTGAAGATCCAGACGGGGGGGGCTATGGCTACACCTTC. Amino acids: CSVEDPDGGGYGYTF. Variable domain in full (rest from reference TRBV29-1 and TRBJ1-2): SAVISQKPSRDICQRGTSLTIQCQVDSQVTMMFWYRQQPGQSLTLIATANQGSEATYESGFVIDKFPISRPNLTFSTLTVSNMSPEDSSIYLCSVEDPDGGGYGYTFGSGTRLTVV.

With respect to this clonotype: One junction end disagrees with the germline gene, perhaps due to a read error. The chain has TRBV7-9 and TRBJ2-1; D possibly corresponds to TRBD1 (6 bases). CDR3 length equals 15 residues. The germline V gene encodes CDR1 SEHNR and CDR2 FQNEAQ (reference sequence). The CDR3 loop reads CASTLRGNSYNEQFF. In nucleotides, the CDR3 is TGTGCCAGCACCTTAAGGGGGAACTCCTACAATGAGCAGTTCTTC. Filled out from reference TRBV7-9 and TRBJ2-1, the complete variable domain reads DTGVSQNPRHKITKRGQNVTFRCDPISEHNRLYWYRQTLGQGPEFLTYFQNEAQLEKSRLLSDRFSAERPKGSFSTLEIQRTEQGDSAMYLCASTLRGNSYNEQFFGPGTRLTVL.

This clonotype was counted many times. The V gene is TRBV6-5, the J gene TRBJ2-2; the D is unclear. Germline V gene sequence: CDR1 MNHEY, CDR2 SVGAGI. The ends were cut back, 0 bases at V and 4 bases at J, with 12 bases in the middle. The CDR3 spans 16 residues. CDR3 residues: CASSYSNSPGTGELFF. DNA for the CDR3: TGTGCCAGCAGTTACTCGAACTCCCCGGGCACCGGGGAGCTGTTTTTT.

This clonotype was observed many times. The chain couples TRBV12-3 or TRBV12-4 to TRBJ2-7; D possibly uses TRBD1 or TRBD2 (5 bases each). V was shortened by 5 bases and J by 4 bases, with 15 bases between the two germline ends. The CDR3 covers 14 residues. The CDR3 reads CASSRGVGMYEQYF. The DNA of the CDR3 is TGTGCCAGCAGTCGAGGGGTAGGTATGTACGAGCAGTACTTC.

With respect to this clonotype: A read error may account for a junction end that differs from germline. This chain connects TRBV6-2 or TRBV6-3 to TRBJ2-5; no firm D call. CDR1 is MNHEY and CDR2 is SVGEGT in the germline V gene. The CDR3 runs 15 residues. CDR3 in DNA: TGTGCCAGCACGATATCCATGACACCCCAAGAGGCCCAGTACTTC. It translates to CASTISMTPQEAQYF.

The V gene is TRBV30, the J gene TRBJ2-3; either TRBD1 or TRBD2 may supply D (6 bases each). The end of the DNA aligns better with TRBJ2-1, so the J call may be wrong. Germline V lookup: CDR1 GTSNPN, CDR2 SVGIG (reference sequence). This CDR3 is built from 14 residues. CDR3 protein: CAWSVNRGDGGQFF. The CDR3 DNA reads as TGTGCCTGGAGTGTAAATAGGGGGGACGGGGGGCAGTTCTTC.

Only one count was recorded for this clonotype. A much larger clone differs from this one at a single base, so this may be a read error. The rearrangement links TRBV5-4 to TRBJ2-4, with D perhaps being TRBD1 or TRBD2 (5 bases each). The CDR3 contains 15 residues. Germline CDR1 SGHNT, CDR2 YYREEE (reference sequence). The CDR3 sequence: CAISLGTVAKNIQYF. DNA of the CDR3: TGTGCCATCAGCTTGGGGACCGTAGCCAAAAACATTCAGTACTTC.

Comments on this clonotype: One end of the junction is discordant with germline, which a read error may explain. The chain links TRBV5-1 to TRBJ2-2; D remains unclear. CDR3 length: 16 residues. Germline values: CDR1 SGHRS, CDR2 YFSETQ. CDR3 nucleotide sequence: TGCACCAGCAGCTTGGGCTACAGCGCGAACACCGGGGAGCTGTTTTTT. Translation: CTSSLGYSANTGELFF.

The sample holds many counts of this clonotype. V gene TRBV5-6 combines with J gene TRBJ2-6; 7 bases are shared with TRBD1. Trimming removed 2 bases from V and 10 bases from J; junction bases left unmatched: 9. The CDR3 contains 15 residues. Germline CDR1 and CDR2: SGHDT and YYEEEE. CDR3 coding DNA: TGTGCCAGCAGCTTTAGACAGGGCCTCACGAACGTCCTGACTTTC. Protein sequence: CASSFRQGLTNVLTF.

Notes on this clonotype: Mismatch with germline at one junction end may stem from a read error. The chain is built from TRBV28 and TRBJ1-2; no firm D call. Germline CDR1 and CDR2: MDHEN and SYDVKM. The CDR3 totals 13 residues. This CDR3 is CALRLDGTYGYTF. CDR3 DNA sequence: TGCGCCCTTAGACTCGACGGTACCTATGGCTACACCTTC.